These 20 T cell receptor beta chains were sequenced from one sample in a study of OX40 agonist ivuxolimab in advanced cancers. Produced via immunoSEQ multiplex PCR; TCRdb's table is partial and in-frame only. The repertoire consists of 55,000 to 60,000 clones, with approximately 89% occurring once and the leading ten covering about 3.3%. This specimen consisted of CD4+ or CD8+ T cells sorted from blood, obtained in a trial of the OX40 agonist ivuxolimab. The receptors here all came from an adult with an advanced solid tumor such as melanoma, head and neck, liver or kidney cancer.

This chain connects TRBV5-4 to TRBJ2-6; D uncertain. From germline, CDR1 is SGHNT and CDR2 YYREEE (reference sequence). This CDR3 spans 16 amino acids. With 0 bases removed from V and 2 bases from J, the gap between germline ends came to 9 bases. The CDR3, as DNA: TGTGCCAGCAGCTTGGGGTGGTCCCCTGGGGCCAACGTCCTGACTTTC. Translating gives CASSLGWSPGANVLTF.

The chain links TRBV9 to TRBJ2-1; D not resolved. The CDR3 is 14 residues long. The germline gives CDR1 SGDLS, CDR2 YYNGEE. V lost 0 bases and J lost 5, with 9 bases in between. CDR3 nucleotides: TGTGCCAGCAGCGTAGCTGGGTACGACAATGAGCAGTTCTTC. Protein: CASSVAGYDNEQFF.

In DNA, the CDR3 is TGTGCAAGTCGCTTGTACTGGATCCAAGAGACCCAGTACTTC. Protein: CASRLYWIQETQYF. This chain uses TRBV12-2 with TRBJ2-5. TRBV12-2 is labeled a pseudogene. The CDR3 length is 14 residues.

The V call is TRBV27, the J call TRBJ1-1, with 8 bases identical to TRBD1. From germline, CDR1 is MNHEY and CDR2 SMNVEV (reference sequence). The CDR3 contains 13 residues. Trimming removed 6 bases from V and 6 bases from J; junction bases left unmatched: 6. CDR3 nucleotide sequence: TGTGCCAGCAGAGAACAGGGGGTAGCTGAAGCTTTCTTT. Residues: CASREQGVAEAFF.

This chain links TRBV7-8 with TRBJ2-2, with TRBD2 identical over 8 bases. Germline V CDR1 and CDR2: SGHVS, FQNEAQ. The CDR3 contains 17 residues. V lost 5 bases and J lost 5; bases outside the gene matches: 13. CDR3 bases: TGTGCCAGCAGCACACCCCAAGCGGGAGTAGTTACCGGGGAGCTGTTTTTT. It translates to CASSTPQAGVVTGELFF. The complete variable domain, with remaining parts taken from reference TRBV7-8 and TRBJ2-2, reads GAGVSQSPRYKVAKRGQDVALRCDPISGHVSLFWYQQALGQGPEFLTYFQNEAQLDKSGLPSDRFFAERPEGSVSTLKIQRTQQEDSAVYLCASSTPQAGVVTGELFFGEGSRLTVL.

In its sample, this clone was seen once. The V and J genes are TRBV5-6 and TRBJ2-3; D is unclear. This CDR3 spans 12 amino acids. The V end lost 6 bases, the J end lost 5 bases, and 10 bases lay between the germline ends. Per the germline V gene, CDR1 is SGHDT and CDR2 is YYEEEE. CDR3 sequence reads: CASTLTGDTQYF. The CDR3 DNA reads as TGTGCCAGCACCCTCACGGGAGATACGCAGTATTTT.

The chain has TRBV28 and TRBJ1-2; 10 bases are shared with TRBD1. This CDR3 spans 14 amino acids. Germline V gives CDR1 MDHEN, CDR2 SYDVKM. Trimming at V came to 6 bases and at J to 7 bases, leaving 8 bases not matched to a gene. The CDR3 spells CASSPGQGRGGYTF. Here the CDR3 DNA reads TGTGCCAGCAGCCCGGGACAGGGGAGGGGTGGCTACACCTTC.

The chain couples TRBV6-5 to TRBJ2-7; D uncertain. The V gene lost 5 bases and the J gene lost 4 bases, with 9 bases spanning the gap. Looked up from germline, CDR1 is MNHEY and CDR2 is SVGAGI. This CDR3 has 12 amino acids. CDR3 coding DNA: TGTGCCAGCAGTGAAGGTTGGTACGAGCAGTACTTC. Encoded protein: CASSEGWYEQYF.

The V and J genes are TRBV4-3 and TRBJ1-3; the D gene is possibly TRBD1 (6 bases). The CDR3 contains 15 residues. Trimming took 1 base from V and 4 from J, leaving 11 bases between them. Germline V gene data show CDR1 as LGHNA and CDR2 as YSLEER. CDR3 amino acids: CASSQGGAGGNTIYF. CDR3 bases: TGCGCCAGCAGCCAAGGGGGGGCTGGCGGAAACACCATATATTTT.

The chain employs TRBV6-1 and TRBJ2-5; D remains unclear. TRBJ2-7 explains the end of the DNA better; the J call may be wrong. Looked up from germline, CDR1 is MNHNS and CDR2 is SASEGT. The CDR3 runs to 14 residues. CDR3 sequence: CASSVTAPSYEQYF. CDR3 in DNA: TGTGCCAGCAGTGTAACAGCTCCTTCCTACGAGCAGTACTTC.

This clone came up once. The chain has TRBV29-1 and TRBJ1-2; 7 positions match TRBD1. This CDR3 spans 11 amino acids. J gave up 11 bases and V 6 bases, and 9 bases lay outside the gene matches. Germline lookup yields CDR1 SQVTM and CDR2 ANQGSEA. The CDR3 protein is CSVTTGTGYTF. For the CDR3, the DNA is TGCAGCGTAACGACAGGGACCGGGTACACCTTC.

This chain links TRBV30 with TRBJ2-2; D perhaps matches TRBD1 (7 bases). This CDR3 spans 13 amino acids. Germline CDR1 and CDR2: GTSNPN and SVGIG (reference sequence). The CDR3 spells CAGGTANTGELFF. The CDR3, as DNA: TGTGCAGGGGGGACAGCGAACACCGGGGAGCTGTTTTTT.

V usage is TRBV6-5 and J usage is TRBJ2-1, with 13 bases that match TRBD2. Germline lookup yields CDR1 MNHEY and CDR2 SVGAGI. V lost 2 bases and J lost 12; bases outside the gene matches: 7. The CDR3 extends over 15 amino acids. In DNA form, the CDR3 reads TGTGCCAGCAGTTACGGACTAGCGGGAGTTTCGAGGCAGTTCTTC. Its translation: CASSYGLAGVSRQFF.

CDR3 loop: CSVETARSYEQYF. The CDR3 nucleotides read TGCAGCGTTGAAACAGCTCGATCCTACGAGCAGTACTTC. The chain uses TRBV29-1 and TRBJ2-7; D is unclear. CDR1 is SQVTM, CDR2 ANQGSEA, per germline. Trimming removed 2 bases at V and 1 base at J, with 9 bases between. The CDR3 runs 13 residues.

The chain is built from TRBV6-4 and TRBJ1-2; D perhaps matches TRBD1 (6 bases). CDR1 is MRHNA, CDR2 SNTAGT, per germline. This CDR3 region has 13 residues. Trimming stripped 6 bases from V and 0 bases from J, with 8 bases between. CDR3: CASSRDTNYGYTF. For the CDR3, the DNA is TGTGCCAGCAGCCGGGACACTAACTATGGCTACACCTTC.

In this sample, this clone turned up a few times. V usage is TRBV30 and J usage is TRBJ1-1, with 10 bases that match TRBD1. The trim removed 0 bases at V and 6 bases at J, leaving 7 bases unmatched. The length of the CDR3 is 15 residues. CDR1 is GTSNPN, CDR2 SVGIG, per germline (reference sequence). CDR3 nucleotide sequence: TGTGCCTGGAGTGTATTCGTCGGACAGGGGGCTGAAGCTTTCTTT. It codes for CAWSVFVGQGAEAFF.

The DNA for the CDR3 is TGTGCCAGTAGTATAGACAATAGCGGGTTAAGCTCCTACAATGAGCAGTTCTTC. This gives the protein CASSIDNSGLSSYNEQFF. The genes are TRBV19 and TRBJ2-1; 7 bases line up with TRBD2. This CDR3 contains 18 residues. Germline V gene data show CDR1 as LNHDA and CDR2 as SQIVND (reference sequence). Trimming at V came to 0 bases and at J to 0 bases, leaving 8 bases not matched to a gene.

The CDR3 nucleotides read TGTGCCAGCAGCTTGGCCTCCACTCAAGAGACCCAGTACTTC. It specifies CASSLASTQETQYF. The chain is built from TRBV5-6 and TRBJ2-5, with unresolved D. Per the germline V gene, CDR1 is SGHDT and CDR2 is YYEEEE. V lost 0 bases and J 2 bases, leaving 8 bases between the germline ends. The CDR3 extends over 14 amino acids. Full variable domain (outside the CDR3, taken from reference TRBV5-6 and TRBJ2-5): DAGVTQSPTHLIKTRGQQVTLRCSPKSGHDTVSWYQQALGQGPQFIFQYYEEEERQRGNFPDRFSGHQFPNYSSELNVNALLLGDSALYLCASSLASTQETQYFGPGTRLLVL.

The CDR3 protein is CASRTGVGSNQPQHF. The DNA for the CDR3 is TGTGCCAGCAGAACAGGGGTGGGAAGCAATCAGCCCCAGCATTTT. V and J are TRBV6-1 and TRBJ1-5, with TRBD1 matching over 7 bases. Looked up from germline, CDR1 is MNHNS and CDR2 is SASEGT. V lost 6 bases and J lost 1; bases outside the gene matches: 6. The CDR3 covers 15 residues.

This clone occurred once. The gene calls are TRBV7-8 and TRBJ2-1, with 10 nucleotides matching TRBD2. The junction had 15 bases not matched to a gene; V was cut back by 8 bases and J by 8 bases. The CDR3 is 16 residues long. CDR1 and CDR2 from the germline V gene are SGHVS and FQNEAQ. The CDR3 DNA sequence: TGTGCCAGCGGTGTTGGTTCTAGCGGGAGCTCCGATGAGCAGTTCTTC. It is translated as CASGVGSSGSSDEQFF.